Only a few counts were recorded for the clone carrying this T cell receptor (beta chain). Germline CDR1 SEHNR, CDR2 FQNEAQ (reference sequence). With 5 bases clipped from V and 5 bases from J, the junction kept 10 bases outside the gene matches. The CDR3 consists of 16 residues. These data come from a study of cytomegalovirus exposure and HLA in healthy donors. Amplification used 60 Vbeta primers and 13 Jbeta primers. Produced via immunoSEQ multiplex PCR; TCRdb's table is partial and in-frame only. The sample yields about 130,000 clones, 75% to 85% seen once. The chain is built from TRBV7-9 and TRBJ1-2, with TRBD1 matching 11 bases. The sample consisted of PBMCs. This sequence was found in a young man in good health and CMV-seronegative. CDR3 DNA: TGTGCCAGCAGCCCGGCCGGGACAGGGGGGTTGTATGGCTACACCTTC. Translated: CASSPAGTGGLYGYTF.